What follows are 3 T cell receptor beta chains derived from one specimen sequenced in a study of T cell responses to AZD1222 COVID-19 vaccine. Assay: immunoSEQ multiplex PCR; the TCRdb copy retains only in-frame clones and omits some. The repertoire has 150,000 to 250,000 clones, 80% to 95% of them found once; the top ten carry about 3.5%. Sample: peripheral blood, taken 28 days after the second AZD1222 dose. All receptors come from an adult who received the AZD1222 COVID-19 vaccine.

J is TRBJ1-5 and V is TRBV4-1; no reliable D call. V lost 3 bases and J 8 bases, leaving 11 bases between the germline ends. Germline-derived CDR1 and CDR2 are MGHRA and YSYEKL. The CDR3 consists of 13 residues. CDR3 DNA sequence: TGCGCCAGCAGCCAGGAGGTGCTTGAGCCCCAGCATTTT. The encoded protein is CASSQEVLEPQHF.

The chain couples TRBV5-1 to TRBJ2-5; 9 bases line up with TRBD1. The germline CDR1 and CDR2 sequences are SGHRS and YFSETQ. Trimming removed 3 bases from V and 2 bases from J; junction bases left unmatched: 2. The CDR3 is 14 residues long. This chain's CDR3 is CASSWDRVQETQYF. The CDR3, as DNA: TGCGCCAGCAGCTGGGACAGGGTACAAGAGACCCAGTACTTC.

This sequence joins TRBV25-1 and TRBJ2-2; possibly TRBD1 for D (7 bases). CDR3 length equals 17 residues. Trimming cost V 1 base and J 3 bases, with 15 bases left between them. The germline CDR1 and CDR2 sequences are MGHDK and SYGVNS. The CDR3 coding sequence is TGTGCCAGCAGTGAATTTGGAGGGGGCCTTTACACCGGGGAGCTGTTTTTT. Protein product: CASSEFGGGLYTGELFF.